This TCR beta chain was observed in a study of Graves' ophthalmopathy and Graves' hyperthyroidism. As for the study in general: Samples of peripheral blood were obtained at initial diagnosis, prior to treatment of any kind.

From RNA, the CDR3 regions of TCR beta chains were amplified and sequenced. RT-PCR was first run with HTBI primers, then multiplex PCR in a second round. One entry per CDR3 protein results from TCRdb running MiXCR on the multiplex PCR reads. Of about 220,000 distinct CDR3 sequences listed, around a fifth are singletons. Certain patients were not enrolled. These were patients with other autoimmune diseases, uncontrolled infections, pregnancy or lactation. From fresh peripheral blood, around 11 ml in volume, the PBMCs were obtained. Study-wide results and caveats: Also, most clonotypes expanded in the thyroid above 0.001 frequency appeared in blood.

This clonotype was counted between two and nine times. Antigen: not known. The receptor was isolated from a woman between 45 and 60 years old with Graves' ophthalmopathy. The sample was peripheral blood.

In nucleotides, the CDR3 is TGCGCCAGCAGCTTGGACGTTACTGGGGCCAACGTCCTGACTTTC. Translation gives CASSLDVTGANVLTF. This chain connects TRBV5-1 to TRBJ2-6; D call uncertain. V dropped 0 bases and J dropped 2 bases, with 6 bases sitting between them. Germline V gene sequence: CDR1 SGHRS, CDR2 YFSETQ. The CDR3 has 15 amino acids.